This TCR beta chain was recovered during a study of post-analysis software for immune sequencing data. TCR beta cDNA libraries had unique molecular identifiers. TCRdb redid the calling of the PCR reads with MiXCR, one entry per CDR3 protein. The sample carries under 900,000 distinct CDR3 sequences, under 70% recorded once. Study-level findings and limits: Among multiple sclerosis patients, normalized Chao1 diversity was significantly below that of controls.

About this clonotype: Its antigen is unknown.

The origin of this receptor is a girl aged 10-17 years with multiple sclerosis. Sequences were obtained from blood.

Here the CDR3 DNA reads TGTGCCAGCAGAAGACAGGTCTATGGCTACACCTTC. Amino acids: CASRRQVYGYTF. This chain uses TRBV5-6 with TRBJ1-2, with D maybe TRBD1 (6 bases). The CDR3 is 12 residues long. Trimming shortened V by 5 bases and J by 4 bases, and 9 bases separated the two germline ends. The germline CDR1 and CDR2 sequences are SGHDT and YYEEEE.